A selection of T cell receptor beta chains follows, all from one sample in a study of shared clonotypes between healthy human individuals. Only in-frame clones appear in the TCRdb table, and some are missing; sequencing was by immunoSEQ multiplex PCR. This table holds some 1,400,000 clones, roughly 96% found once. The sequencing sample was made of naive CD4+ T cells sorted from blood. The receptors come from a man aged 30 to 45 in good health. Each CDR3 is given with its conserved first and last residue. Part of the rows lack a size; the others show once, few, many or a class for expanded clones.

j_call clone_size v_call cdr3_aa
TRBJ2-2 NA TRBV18 CASSLLVTGELFF
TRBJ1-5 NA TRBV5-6 CASSLPGYSNQPQHF
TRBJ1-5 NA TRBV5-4 CASSSGGTGTNQPQHF
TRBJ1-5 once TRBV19 CASSSRTGYNQPQHF
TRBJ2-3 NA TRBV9 CASSPRQDPTDTQYF
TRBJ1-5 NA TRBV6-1 CASSEGGFRLYSNQPQHF
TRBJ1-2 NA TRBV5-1 CASSGDRIGYGYTF
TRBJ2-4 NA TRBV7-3 CASSLTGLDIQYF
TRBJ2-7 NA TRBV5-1 CASSLTGRGHYEQYF
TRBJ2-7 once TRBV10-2 CASSGSDSRWDEQYF
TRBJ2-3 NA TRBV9 CASSVGQTDTQYF
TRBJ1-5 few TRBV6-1 CASMGGYSQPQHF
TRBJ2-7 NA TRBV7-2 CASSLVGAPTYEQYF
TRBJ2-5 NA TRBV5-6 CASRIGTSGRFGFGETQYF
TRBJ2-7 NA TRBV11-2 CASSSISGRAYEQYF
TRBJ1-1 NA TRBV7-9 CASSTTGGAGTEAFF
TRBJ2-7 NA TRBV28 CASTPAGSEGEQYF
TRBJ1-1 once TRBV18 CASSPKVGKGQNTEAFF
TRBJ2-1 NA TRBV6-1 CASRHSGGDYNEQFF
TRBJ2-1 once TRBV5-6 CASRPQVKYYNEQFF
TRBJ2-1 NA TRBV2 CASSKLAGSYNEQFF
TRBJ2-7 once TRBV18 CASSPSTGDYEQYF
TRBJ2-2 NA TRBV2 CASRDKNTGELFF
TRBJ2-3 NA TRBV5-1 CASSLGLAPDTQYF
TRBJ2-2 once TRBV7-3 CASSSRRLAGGDTGELFF
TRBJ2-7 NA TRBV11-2 CASSLAPAGLRHEQYF
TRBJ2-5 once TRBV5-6 CASSLGRSQETQYF
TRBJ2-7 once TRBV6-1 CASSEAPLYEQYF
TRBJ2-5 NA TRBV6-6 CASSYGPGVRETQYF
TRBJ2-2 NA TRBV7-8 CASSLGQSTGELFF
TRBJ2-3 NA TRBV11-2 CASSLVPAVTDTQYF
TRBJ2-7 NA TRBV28 CASRTALGSYEQYF
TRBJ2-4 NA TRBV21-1 CASARETVRGNIQYF
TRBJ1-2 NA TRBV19 CASRTPSSSGYTF
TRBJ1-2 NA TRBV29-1 CSVEAHGTDYGYTF
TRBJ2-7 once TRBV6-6 CASSYGGEQYF
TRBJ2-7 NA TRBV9 CASSAGLAGLYEQYF
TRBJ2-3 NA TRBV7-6 CASSDLYTDTQYF
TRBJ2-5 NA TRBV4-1 CASSQGGRLSKTQYF
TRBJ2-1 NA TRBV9 CASSVGGASGKVEQFF
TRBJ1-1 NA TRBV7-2 CASSTHGQGAAEAFF
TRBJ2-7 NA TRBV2 CASRAGTSGTQEQYF
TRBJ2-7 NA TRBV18 CASSAQSGPPSSYEQYF
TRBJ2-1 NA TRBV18 CASSPPSLANEQFF
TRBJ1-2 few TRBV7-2 CASSPLGTGNNYGYTF
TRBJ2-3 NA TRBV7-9 CASSSRGTDTQYF
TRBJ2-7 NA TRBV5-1 CASSLRPRDYEQYF
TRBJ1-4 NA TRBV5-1 CASSPSPRPGQVEKLFF
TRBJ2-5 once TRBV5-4 CASSRGQEQETQYF
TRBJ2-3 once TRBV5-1 CASSPTSGRTDTQYF